One sample yielded the 13 T cell receptor beta chains listed below, sequenced in a study of T cells after yellow fever vaccination. A single record per CDR3 protein comes from TCRdb applying MiXCR to the 5' RACE reads. The sample consists of around 320,000 distinct CDR3 sequences, over 3.5% of them appearing once. The sequencing here drew on PBMCs, taken 15 days after the yellow fever booster vaccination. These receptors all come from a man aged 18 to 30 who received the YFV17D yellow fever vaccine.

The chain carries TRBV4-1 and TRBJ1-2, with D hard to call. V was pared by 4 bases and J by 8 bases, with 14 bases between. Germline values: CDR1 MGHRA, CDR2 YSYEKL. The CDR3 is 13 amino acids. CDR3 DNA sequence: TGCGCCAGCAGCCGCCTGTTGGAAGGCGGCTACACCTTC. It yields the protein CASSRLLEGGYTF.

This clonotype was seen many times. The V call is TRBV6-2 or TRBV6-3, the J call TRBJ1-5, with D uncertain. V was pared by 6 bases and J by 4 bases, with 13 bases between. CDR1 is MNHEY, CDR2 SVGEGT, per germline. This CDR3 spans 14 amino acids. CDR3 sequence (DNA): TGTGCCAGCAGCTATTCCCGTTTGAATCAGCCCCAGCATTTT. It codes for CASSYSRLNQPQHF.

The table lists this clonotype with a few counts. This sequence joins TRBV21-1 and TRBJ1-1. TRBV21-1 is reported as a pseudogene. This CDR3 contains 16 residues. Here the CDR3 DNA reads TGTGCCAGCAGCAAAGGTCGCTTGAAGGGGAACACTGAAGCTTTCTTT. Translation: CASSKGRLKGNTEAFF.

To note about this clonotype: Being one base from a much bigger clone, this may be a read error. The rearrangement joins TRBV6-5 to TRBJ1-1; D gene ambiguous. The CDR3 totals 11 residues. V lost 6 bases to trimming and J lost 9 bases, with 11 bases between them. Looked up from germline, CDR1 is MNHEY and CDR2 is SVGAGI. The CDR3 DNA sequence: TGTGCCAGCAGCCGGGTCCGAAAAGCTTTCTTT. This translates into CASSRVRKAFF.

A few counts support this clonotype. This rearrangement joins TRBV5-6 to TRBJ1-5; D is undetermined. Trimming shortened V by 0 bases and J by 9 bases, and 7 bases separated the two germline ends. Per the germline V gene, CDR1 is SGHDT and CDR2 is YYEEEE. CDR3 length: 12 residues. CDR3 amino acids: CASSLGWGPQHF. The CDR3 bases are TGTGCCAGCAGCTTGGGGTGGGGGCCCCAGCATTTT.

This clonotype was seen at least ten times. The CDR3 sequence: CASSSGTGGYNEQFF. The CDR3 DNA follows: TGTGCCAGCAGCTCCGGGACAGGGGGCTACAATGAGCAGTTCTTC. The V and J genes are TRBV6-1 and TRBJ2-1; 11 bases align to TRBD1. This CDR3 is built from 15 residues. Germline V gives CDR1 MNHNS, CDR2 SASEGT. V gave up 6 bases and J gave up 3 bases; unmatched junction bases: 4.

This chain links TRBV19 with TRBJ2-3; TRBD2 agrees at 9 bases. Trimming at V came to 5 bases and at J to 2 bases, leaving 5 bases not matched to a gene. The CDR3 runs to 15 residues. Looked up from germline, CDR1 is LNHDA and CDR2 is SQIVND (reference sequence). CDR3 in amino acids: CASSPAGGYTDTQYF. Here the CDR3 DNA reads TGTGCCAGTAGTCCAGCGGGGGGCTACACAGATACGCAGTATTTT.

V gene TRBV25-1 combines with J gene TRBJ1-1; D possibly corresponds to TRBD1 (6 bases). CDR3 length equals 17 residues. Trimming left V 0 bases short and J 6 bases short, with 20 bases between. The germline V gene encodes CDR1 MGHDK and CDR2 SYGVNS. This chain's CDR3 is CASSEYRAGETLSEAFF. The CDR3 DNA reads TGTGCCAGCAGTGAATATAGGGCAGGGGAAACGCTTTCTGAAGCTTTCTTT.

In this sample, this clonotype turned up many times. This chain uses TRBV10-3 with TRBJ1-1; D ambiguous. The CDR3 has 13 residues. Germline-derived CDR1 and CDR2 are ENHRY and SYGVKD. The V end lost 10 bases, the J end lost 0 bases, and 12 bases lay between the germline ends. Here the CDR3 reads CATRPLLNTEAFF. The CDR3 DNA reads TGTGCCACCAGGCCTTTATTGAACACTGAAGCTTTCTTT.

This clonotype has a count of ten or more. The chain joins TRBV7-3 to TRBJ1-1; D is ambiguous. Germline CDR1 and CDR2: SGHTA and FQGTGA. Deletions cut 5 bases from V and 2 bases from J, with 15 bases between. The CDR3 is 15 amino acids. CDR3 protein: CASSHSGGLNTEAFF. CDR3 nucleotides: TGTGCCAGCAGCCACAGTGGCGGCCTTAACACTGAAGCTTTCTTT.

This clonotype was counted at least ten times. This rearrangement joins TRBV5-1 to TRBJ2-5, with D unresolved. Germline lookup yields CDR1 SGHRS and CDR2 YFSETQ. V was cut by 3 bases and J by 2 bases, with 5 bases left in between. The CDR3 has 12 amino acids. The CDR3 region has the DNA TGCGCCAGCAGCTGGGAACAAGAGACCCAGTACTTC. Translating gives CASSWEQETQYF.

The rearrangement joins TRBV4-2 to TRBJ2-3; tentatively, D is TRBD2 (7 bases). The CDR3 is made up of 17 amino acids. Trimming shortened V by 1 base and J by 2 bases, and 16 bases separated the two germline ends. The germline V gene encodes CDR1 LGHNA and CDR2 YNFKEQ. The CDR3 is CASSQVKDGGATDTQYF. The CDR3 DNA is TGTGCCAGCAGCCAAGTAAAGGATGGGGGGGCCACAGATACGCAGTATTTT.

This clonotype was picked up a small number of times. The CDR3 loop reads CASSFYRGMNTEAFF. The CDR3 DNA sequence: TGTGCCAGCAGCTTTTACAGGGGGATGAACACTGAAGCTTTCTTT. The rearrangement links TRBV7-6 to TRBJ1-1; 8 bases match TRBD1. V was clipped by 3 bases and J by 0 bases; unmatched bases: 3. This CDR3 contains 15 residues. Germline V gives CDR1 SGHVS, CDR2 FNYEAQ.